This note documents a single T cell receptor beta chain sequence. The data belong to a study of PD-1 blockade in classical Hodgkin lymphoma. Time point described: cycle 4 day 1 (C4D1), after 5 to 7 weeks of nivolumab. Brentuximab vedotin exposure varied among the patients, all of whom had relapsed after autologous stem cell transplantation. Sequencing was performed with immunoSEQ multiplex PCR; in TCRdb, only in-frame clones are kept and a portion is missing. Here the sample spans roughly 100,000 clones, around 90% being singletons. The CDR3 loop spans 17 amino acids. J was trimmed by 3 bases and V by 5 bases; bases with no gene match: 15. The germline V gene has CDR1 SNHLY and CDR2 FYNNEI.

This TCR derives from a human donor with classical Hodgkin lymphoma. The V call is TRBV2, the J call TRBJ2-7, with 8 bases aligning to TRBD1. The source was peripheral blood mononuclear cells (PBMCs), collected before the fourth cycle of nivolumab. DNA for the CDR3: TGTGCCAGCAGTTCCAATTATCTGGACAGGGACAACTACGAGCAGTACTTC. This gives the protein CASSSNYLDRDNYEQYF.